Below, 23 T cell receptor beta chains from the same sample are listed, as sequenced in a study of CD8+ T cells in alopecia areata. Extracted from the samples, RNA was reverse transcribed into cDNA to serve as the sequencing template. Profiled with immunoSEQ multiplex PCR; TCRdb holds only in-frame clones, not every one. Of under 65,000 clones in the sample, roughly 46% are singletons; the top ten hold about 51%. Sequencing was performed on NKG2D-low CD8+ T cells sorted from blood. All receptors derive from a human donor with alopecia areata.

This clone was counted a single time. This chain joins TRBV27 and TRBJ2-7, with TRBD2 matching 10 bases. With V trimmed by 5 bases and J by 0 bases, 4 bases remained unmatched. Looked up from germline, CDR1 is MNHEY and CDR2 is SMNVEV (reference sequence). The CDR3 spans 15 residues. The CDR3 loop reads CASSPGLAASYEQYF. The CDR3 nucleotides read TGTGCCAGCAGTCCTGGACTAGCGGCCTCCTACGAGCAGTACTTC.

This clone was counted between two and nine times. This chain uses TRBV29-1 with TRBJ2-1; D may be TRBD1 (5 bases). This CDR3 spans 11 amino acids. Germline V lookup: CDR1 SQVTM, CDR2 ANQGSEA. The V and J ends lost 2 bases and 10 bases respectively, with 9 bases between them. This chain's CDR3 is CSVERGIEQFF. CDR3 nucleotides: TGCAGCGTTGAAAGGGGCATCGAGCAGTTCTTC.

This clone was seen a few times. The gene calls are TRBV5-6 and TRBJ2-7, with TRBD1 matching 10 bases. V shed 4 bases and J 5 bases; nucleotides not matched to a gene: 6. The CDR3 is 14 residues long. Germline V gene data show CDR1 as SGHDT and CDR2 as YYEEEE. This chain's CDR3 is CASSAGQGSNEQYF. The DNA of the CDR3 is TGTGCCAGCAGCGCGGGACAGGGGAGCAACGAGCAGTACTTC. Using reference TRBV5-6 and TRBJ2-7 for the parts outside the CDR3, the full variable domain is DAGVTQSPTHLIKTRGQQVTLRCSPKSGHDTVSWYQQALGQGPQFIFQYYEEEERQRGNFPDRFSGHQFPNYSSELNVNALLLGDSALYLCASSAGQGSNEQYFGPGTRLTVT.

The chain couples TRBV4-2 to TRBJ2-7; TRBD2 aligns across 8 bases. V dropped 4 bases and J dropped 2; count of bases not matched to a gene: 7. Germline values: CDR1 LGHNA, CDR2 YNFKEQ. This CDR3 is built from 15 residues. The CDR3 spells CASSPGLARTYEQYF. In DNA form, the CDR3 reads TGTGCCAGCAGCCCCGGACTAGCAAGAACCTACGAGCAGTACTTC.

This clone was seen only a few times. The DNA of the CDR3 is TGTGCCAGCAGTTTCTACCAGGGGGCCATAAGCAACGAGCAGTACTTC. Translating gives CASSFYQGAISNEQYF. The chain uses TRBV28 and TRBJ2-7; the match to TRBD1 covers 8 bases. Germline CDR1 and CDR2: MDHEN and SYDVKM. CDR3 length: 16 residues. V lost 3 bases and J lost 5; bases outside the gene matches: 12.

On this clone: A much larger clone differs from this one at a single base, so this may be a read error. This chain links TRBV7-9 with TRBJ2-7; D is unclear. Germline V gene data show CDR1 as SEHNR and CDR2 as FQNEAQ (reference sequence). The CDR3 is 11 amino acids. V dropped 5 bases and J dropped 1 base, with 3 bases sitting between them. CDR3 residues: CASSESYEQYF. The CDR3 DNA reads TGTGCCAGCAGCGAATCCTACGAGCAGTACTTC.

The J gene is TRBJ2-7, the V gene TRBV7-9; D is undetermined. CDR3 size: 15 residues. The V end lost 6 bases, the J end lost 0 bases, and 15 bases lay between the germline ends. The V gene's germline CDR1 is SEHNR and CDR2 FQNEAQ (reference sequence). The CDR3 sequence: CASSLGSTRSYEQYF. The CDR3 bases are TGTGCCAGCAGTCTAGGAAGCACCCGCTCCTACGAGCAGTACTTC.

The chain employs TRBV6-6 and TRBJ2-3; D gene ambiguous. CDR3 length: 14 amino acids. V was trimmed by 10 bases and J by 2 bases, leaving 16 bases between them. In germline, CDR1 is MNHNY, CDR2 SVGAGI (reference sequence). CDR3 coding DNA: TGTGCCACCTCCGTTATGGGGTTCACAGATACGCAGTATTTT. Residues: CATSVMGFTDTQYF.

The chain has TRBV5-1 and TRBJ1-2; D possibly corresponds to TRBD1 (5 bases). The CDR3 totals 15 residues. In germline, CDR1 is SGHRS, CDR2 YFSETQ. V was clipped by 7 bases and J by 6 bases, with 22 bases between them. CDR3 sequence (DNA): TGCGCCAGCCAGTCGGGGGAAAAACAGCGGCATGGCTACACCTTC. This translates into CASQSGEKQRHGYTF.

J is TRBJ1-2 and V is TRBV7-9, with D hard to call. Trimming pared 5 bases from V and 3 bases from J, leaving 13 bases between. CDR3 length equals 14 residues. CDR1 is SEHNR, CDR2 FQNEAQ, per germline (reference sequence). In nucleotides, the CDR3 is TGTGCCAGCAGCCTGGGTACCCCGGACTATGGCTACACCTTC. This codes for CASSLGTPDYGYTF.

Within the sample, this clone is medium-sized (0.01 to 0.1%). This chain connects TRBV28 to TRBJ2-5; 9 bases map to TRBD2. Germline V gene sequence: CDR1 MDHEN, CDR2 SYDVKM. This CDR3 spans 19 amino acids. J was trimmed by 2 bases and V by 3 bases; bases with no gene match: 16. CDR3 DNA: TGTGCCAGCAGTTTCGCTGTGGCTAGCGGGAAATTGCCGCAAGAGACCCAGTACTTC. This gives the protein CASSFAVASGKLPQETQYF.

V usage is TRBV7-3 and J usage is TRBJ2-5, with D possibly matching TRBD2 (6 bases). The CDR3 runs 14 residues. V lost 5 bases, J lost 2 bases, and 12 bases lay in between. Germline V gene sequence: CDR1 SGHTA, CDR2 FQGTGA. As DNA, the CDR3 is TGTGCCAGCAGCCTATCCGGGAGTCAAGAGACCCAGTACTTC. As protein: CASSLSGSQETQYF.

V usage is TRBV4-2 and J usage is TRBJ2-3; 7 nucleotides match TRBD2. Germline-derived CDR1 and CDR2 are LGHNA and YNFKEQ. J lost 2 bases, V lost 4 bases, and 21 bases had no gene match. The CDR3 consists of 20 residues. CDR3 DNA sequence: TGTGCCAGCAGCCCGTTTGGGGGGGATGGCGGGAGTGGGGACACAGATACGCAGTATTTT. Protein: CASSPFGGDGGSGDTDTQYF.

The chain has TRBV4-1 and TRBJ1-2; D is unclear. The V end was cut by 3 bases, the J end by 6 bases, with 17 bases between. Germline values: CDR1 MGHRA, CDR2 YSYEKL. The CDR3 spans 15 residues. The CDR3 protein is CASSQLVAPQDGYTF. CDR3 DNA: TGCGCCAGCAGCCAGCTAGTGGCCCCTCAGGATGGCTACACCTTC.

CDR3 sequence reads: CASSETGSRTEAFF. The CDR3 DNA reads TGTGCCAGCAGCGAGACAGGGAGTCGGACTGAAGCTTTCTTT. The V call is TRBV5-6, the J call TRBJ1-1; 7 nucleotides align to TRBD1. Trimming took 4 bases from V and 5 from J; bases not matched to a gene: 8. From germline, CDR1 is SGHDT and CDR2 YYEEEE. CDR3 size: 14 residues.

The genes are TRBV2 and TRBJ2-1; 7 bases agree with TRBD2. The CDR3 has 12 residues. Per germline, CDR1 SNHLY and CDR2 FYNNEI. Unmatched junction bases numbered 3, after V lost 6 bases and J lost 7 bases. The DNA for the CDR3 is TGTGCCAGCAGCGGGAGGTATAATGAGCAGTTCTTC. It codes for CASSGRYNEQFF.

V usage is TRBV5-6 and J usage is TRBJ2-2; 9 bases match TRBD1. The length of the CDR3 is 15 residues. Per germline, CDR1 SGHDT and CDR2 YYEEEE. V lost 1 base and J lost 6; bases outside the gene matches: 4. CDR3 in DNA: TGTGCCAGCAGCTTGTACAGGGGGCATCCCGGGGAGCTGTTTTTT. Its protein product is CASSLYRGHPGELFF.

The V gene is TRBV4-1, the J gene TRBJ2-7; no firm D call. The germline V gene has CDR1 MGHRA and CDR2 YSYEKL. This CDR3 region has 13 residues. V gave up 0 bases and J gave up 2 bases, with 5 bases separating them. DNA for the CDR3: TGCGCCAGCAGCCAAGAACTAACCTACGAGCAGTACTTC. Translated, it gives CASSQELTYEQYF.

In this sample, this clone turned up many times. The DNA for the CDR3 is TGTGCCAGCAGTCTTGATCAGCCCCAGCATTTT. It specifies CASSLDQPQHF. This chain links TRBV7-9 with TRBJ1-5; unclear D gene. This CDR3 is 11 amino acids long. CDR1 and CDR2 from the germline V gene are SEHNR and FQNEAQ (reference sequence). The V end lost 6 bases, the J end lost 5 bases, and 5 bases lay between the germline ends.

This clone appeared a few times. V and J are TRBV7-2 and TRBJ2-3; unclear D gene. CDR3 length: 16 amino acids. Germline V lookup: CDR1 SGHTA, CDR2 FQGNSA. V was trimmed by 7 bases and J by 1 base, leaving 18 bases between them. The CDR3: CASTLSGRPRTDTQYF. Written as DNA, the CDR3 is TGTGCCAGCACCCTTAGTGGACGCCCCCGCACAGATACGCAGTATTTT.

CDR3 in amino acids: CASSLGQEQFF. DNA of the CDR3: TGCGCCAGCAGCTTGGGGCAGGAGCAGTTCTTC. The chain has TRBV5-1 and TRBJ2-1; D is unresolved. CDR1 is SGHRS and CDR2 is YFSETQ in the germline V gene. This CDR3 has 11 residues. The ends were cut back, 0 bases at V and 10 bases at J, with 5 bases in the middle.

The genes are TRBV4-3 and TRBJ2-7; D uncertain. The length of the CDR3 is 16 residues. From germline, CDR1 is LGHNA and CDR2 YSLEER. V gave up 0 bases and J gave up 5 bases, with 17 bases separating them. The CDR3 loop is CASSQEDTSAYHEQYF. In DNA form, the CDR3 reads TGCGCCAGCAGCCAAGAGGATACTTCAGCGTACCACGAGCAGTACTTC.

This clone was found a few times. This sequence joins TRBV4-1 and TRBJ1-1, with D possibly matching TRBD1 (6 bases). V was trimmed by 4 bases and J by 4 bases, leaving 13 bases between them. The V gene's germline CDR1 is MGHRA and CDR2 YSYEKL. The CDR3 is 14 amino acids. CDR3: CASSPRGAGTEAFF. DNA of the CDR3: TGCGCCAGCAGCCCTAGGGGGGCGGGCACTGAAGCTTTCTTT.